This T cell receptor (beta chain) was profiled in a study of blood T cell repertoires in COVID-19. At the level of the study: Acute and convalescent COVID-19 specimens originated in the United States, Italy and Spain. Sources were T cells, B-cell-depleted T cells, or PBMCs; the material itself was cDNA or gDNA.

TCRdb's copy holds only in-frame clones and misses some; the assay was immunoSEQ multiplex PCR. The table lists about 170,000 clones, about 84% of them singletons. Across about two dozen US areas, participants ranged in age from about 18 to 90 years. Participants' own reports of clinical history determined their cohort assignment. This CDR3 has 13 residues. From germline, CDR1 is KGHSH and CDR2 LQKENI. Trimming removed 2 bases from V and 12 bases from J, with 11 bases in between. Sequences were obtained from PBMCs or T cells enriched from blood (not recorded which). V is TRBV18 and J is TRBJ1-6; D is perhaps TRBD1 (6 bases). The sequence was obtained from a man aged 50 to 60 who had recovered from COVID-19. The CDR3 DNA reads TGTGCCAGCTCACCAGGGAACAGGGAACCCCTCCACTTT. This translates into CASSPGNREPLHF.